The 23 T cell receptor beta chains below were found in one sample sequenced in a study of T-cell reconstitution after alpha-beta-depleted transplantation in children listed by TCRdb under 2016. Receptors were amplified or captured by PCR. The reads were generated on an Illumina HiSeq 2500. TCR library preparation used molecular barcoding, with unique molecular identifiers applied to normalize quantification of the TCRbeta repertoire. TCRdb passed the public sequencing reads through fastp at Q25 and MiXCR, retaining productive beta sequences. Rows with a matching CDR3 protein are joined into one entry that keeps the most common DNA and genes. This sample lists some 600,000 distinct CDR3 sequences; 16% were detected once. Clones ranked in the top ten supply over 0.95% of the sample. The sample here was PBMCs from the stem cell graft donor, taken from the stem cell graft. These receptor sequences come from a human donor who donated a stem cell graft to a child with acute myeloid leukemia.

This clonotype has more than one count but fewer than ten. V gene TRBV15 combines with J gene TRBJ2-2; D gene ambiguous. Germline CDR1 and CDR2: LNHNV and YYDKDF (reference sequence). V gave up 5 bases and J gave up 6 bases, with 10 bases separating them. The length of the CDR3 is 13 residues. CDR3 residues: CATSAVRSGELFF. As DNA, the CDR3 is TGTGCCACCAGCGCAGTCAGGTCCGGGGAGCTGTTTTTT.

This clonotype showed up many times. The genes are TRBV5-6 and TRBJ1-5; D uncertain. Germline assignment: CDR1 SGHDT and CDR2 YYEEEE. The CDR3 runs 13 residues. V was pared by 4 bases and J by 3 bases, with 8 bases between. The CDR3 region is CASSEGVNQPQHF. CDR3 bases: TGTGCCAGCAGCGAAGGAGTCAATCAGCCCCAGCATTTT.

In this sample, this clonotype turned up a few times. The V gene is TRBV4-3, the J gene TRBJ2-7, with D possibly TRBD2 on 7 matching bases. This CDR3 has 16 residues. Trimming shortened V by 0 bases and J by 2 bases, and 14 bases separated the two germline ends. CDR1 and CDR2 (germline): LGHNA, YSLEER. The CDR3 sequence: CASSQDRGGGPYEQYF. The CDR3 nucleotides read TGCGCCAGCAGCCAAGATAGAGGGGGGGGTCCCTACGAGCAGTACTTC.

Many counts were recorded for this clonotype. The V and J genes are TRBV7-2 and TRBJ1-4; D unclear. V shed 5 bases and J shed 3 bases, with 16 bases lying between them. The V gene's germline CDR1 is SGHTA and CDR2 FQGNSA. CDR3 length equals 16 residues. CDR3 sequence reads: CASSKGRVAANEKLFF. Written as DNA, the CDR3 is TGTGCCAGCAGCAAAGGGCGGGTGGCGGCTAATGAAAAACTGTTTTTT.

Regarding this clonotype: Just one base apart from a much larger clone, this may be a read error. The CDR3 nucleotides read TGTGCCAGCAGTTTTCAGGGGGCTAACTATGGCTACACCTTC. Its translation is CASSFQGANYGYTF. This chain joins TRBV28 and TRBJ1-2; 7 bases line up with TRBD1. Germline CDR1 and CDR2: MDHEN and SYDVKM. V lost 3 bases and J lost 0; bases outside the gene matches: 1. The CDR3 has 14 amino acids.

The chain is built from TRBV12-3 or TRBV12-4 and TRBJ2-5; TRBD1 or TRBD2 may be the D gene (5 bases each). CDR3 length: 16 amino acids. The V end was cut by 5 bases, the J end by 1 base, with 17 bases between. CDR3 residues: CASSPLLRGPQETQYF. The CDR3 DNA follows: TGTGCCAGCAGTCCCCTTTTGAGGGGACCCCAAGAGACCCAGTACTTC.

This clonotype was counted ten times or more. The J gene is TRBJ1-2, the V gene TRBV29-1; D gene ambiguous. Germline loops: CDR1 SQVTM, CDR2 ANQGSEA. Deletions cut 5 bases from V and 0 bases from J, with 13 bases between. This CDR3 is 14 amino acids long. CDR3 bases: TGCAGCGTTCCGGACTTTCGGGCTAACTATGGCTACACCTTC. Amino acids: CSVPDFRANYGYTF.

V usage is TRBV7-2 and J usage is TRBJ1-1, with 8 bases matching TRBD1. With 0 bases clipped from V and 6 bases from J, the junction kept 9 bases outside the gene matches. The CDR3 loop spans 16 amino acids. Per germline, CDR1 SGHTA and CDR2 FQGNSA. The CDR3 region has the DNA TGTGCCAGCAGCTTAGCGAGTCGGACAGGGTCTCCTGAAGCTTTCTTT. Its protein product is CASSLASRTGSPEAFF.

This clonotype was seen only a few times. The chain joins TRBV4-3 to TRBJ2-3; D may be TRBD2 (7 bases). Trimming removed 0 bases at V and 3 bases at J, with 13 bases between. The germline gives CDR1 LGHNA, CDR2 YSLEER. The CDR3 runs 16 residues. In DNA, the CDR3 is TGCGCCAGCAGCCAAGATTGGGGGGGGGCGACAGATACGCAGTATTTT. Amino acid sequence: CASSQDWGGATDTQYF.

The chain has TRBV7-7 and TRBJ2-2; no reliable D call. This CDR3 is 13 amino acids long. CDR1 and CDR2 (germline): SSHAT, FNYEAQ (reference sequence). V shed 5 bases and J shed 6 bases, with 10 bases lying between them. The CDR3 nucleotides read TGTGCCAGCAGCCCCGAACGGGCCGGGGAGCTGTTTTTT. Translating gives CASSPERAGELFF.

This clonotype was counted between two and nine times. The chain has TRBV5-1 and TRBJ1-1; 7 nucleotides agree with TRBD1. J lost 4 bases, V lost 4 bases, and 16 bases had no gene match. Germline V CDR1 and CDR2: SGHRS, YFSETQ. The CDR3 length is 17 residues. The CDR3 protein is CASSPSGGPASGTEAFF. The CDR3 DNA reads as TGCGCCAGCAGCCCATCAGGGGGGCCGGCTAGTGGCACTGAAGCTTTCTTT.

This clonotype was recorded at least ten times. This chain connects TRBV28 to TRBJ2-2, with 7 bases that match TRBD1. The V gene's germline CDR1 is MDHEN and CDR2 SYDVKM. V shed 5 bases and J 3 bases; nucleotides not matched to a gene: 9. This CDR3 has 16 residues. In DNA, the CDR3 is TGTGCCAGCAGTGGGACAGTCGAGATAGACACCGGGGAGCTGTTTTTT. Amino acid sequence: CASSGTVEIDTGELFF.

The chain couples TRBV12-3 or TRBV12-4 to TRBJ1-1, with D perhaps matching TRBD1 (6 bases). V was trimmed by 10 bases and J by 0 bases, leaving 18 bases between them. This CDR3 has 15 amino acids. This CDR3 reads CATSPGSGVNTEAFF. CDR3 sequence (DNA): TGTGCCACCTCCCCGGGGTCAGGGGTGAACACTGAAGCTTTCTTT.

This clonotype was counted only a few times. The V call is TRBV28, the J call TRBJ1-3; D remains unclear. The germline V and J ends were trimmed by 7 bases and 0 bases, with 10 bases remaining between them. The CDR3 runs 14 residues. Looked up from germline, CDR1 is MDHEN and CDR2 is SYDVKM. The CDR3 DNA reads TGTGCCAGCAAGTCCGGTTACTCTGGAAACACCATATATTTT. Translated, it gives CASKSGYSGNTIYF.

A few counts support this clonotype. The chain recombines TRBV9 with TRBJ2-5, with 9 bases lining up with TRBD1. Germline trimming cut 0 bases from V and 3 bases from J; bases unmatched to any gene: 3. The germline CDR1 and CDR2 sequences are SGDLS and YYNGEE. The CDR3 has 15 residues. The CDR3 DNA is TGTGCCAGCAGCGTAGGACAGGGGGGAGAAGAGACCCAGTACTTC. It is translated as CASSVGQGGEETQYF.

This clonotype was picked up many times. The CDR3 loop reads CSARGGIKNTEAFF. DNA for the CDR3: TGCAGTGCTAGAGGGGGGATTAAGAACACTGAAGCTTTCTTT. V usage is TRBV20-1 and J usage is TRBJ1-1, with a weak D call TRBD1 (5 bases). Germline values: CDR1 DFQATT, CDR2 SNEGSKA (reference sequence). Trimming stripped 1 base from V and 1 base from J, with 10 bases between. CDR3 length: 14 residues.

This sequence joins TRBV7-2 and TRBJ1-2, with 8 bases identical to TRBD1. With 6 bases clipped from V and 4 bases from J, the junction kept 4 bases outside the gene matches. This CDR3 is built from 13 residues. Germline-derived CDR1 and CDR2 are SGHTA and FQGNSA. CDR3 region: CASSTTGGYGYTF. The DNA for the CDR3 is TGTGCCAGCAGTACCACAGGGGGCTATGGCTACACCTTC.

The CDR3 sequence: CSAIRQGGETQYF. The CDR3 DNA reads as TGCAGTGCTATCAGACAGGGGGGGGAGACCCAGTACTTC. V is TRBV20-1 and J is TRBJ2-5, with 9 nucleotides matching TRBD1. This CDR3 has 13 residues. J was trimmed by 5 bases and V by 4 bases; bases with no gene match: 5. Germline lookup yields CDR1 DFQATT and CDR2 SNEGSKA (reference sequence).

This chain uses TRBV20-1 with TRBJ1-1; D is uncertain. Trimming took 3 bases from V and 4 from J, leaving 12 bases between them. Germline lookup yields CDR1 DFQATT and CDR2 SNEGSKA (reference sequence). This CDR3 is 13 amino acids long. The chain's CDR3 is CSASEVSFTEAFF. CDR3 DNA: TGCAGTGCTAGTGAGGTCAGTTTCACTGAAGCTTTCTTT.

The rearrangement joins TRBV12-3 or TRBV12-4 to TRBJ2-2; 8 bases agree with TRBD1. The CDR3 extends over 14 amino acids. V shed 7 bases and J 9 bases; nucleotides not matched to a gene: 10. In DNA form, the CDR3 reads TGTGCCAGCAATCGACAGGGGATCCTTTGGGAGCTGTTTTTT. This gives the protein CASNRQGILWELFF.

This clonotype was counted between two and nine times. The chain couples TRBV4-3 to TRBJ2-2; D might be TRBD2 (6 bases). Germline CDR1 is LGHNA and CDR2 is YSLEER. The CDR3 has 18 amino acids. Trimming removed 0 bases from V and 1 base from J, with 15 bases in between. The CDR3 DNA reads as TGCGCCAGCAGCCAAGATGACGTTGGAGGGGAGAACACCGGGGAGCTGTTTTTT. Translated, it gives CASSQDDVGGENTGELFF.

This clonotype was detected only a few times. This chain uses TRBV25-1 with TRBJ2-2, with D possibly matching TRBD2 (7 bases). The CDR3 has 18 amino acids. Germline loops: CDR1 MGHDK, CDR2 SYGVNS. Deletions cut 2 bases from V and 1 base from J, with 17 bases between. The CDR3 loop reads CASSESRGGRLNTGELFF. CDR3 bases: TGTGCCAGCAGTGAAAGTAGGGGGGGGCGACTGAACACCGGGGAGCTGTTTTTT.

The chain couples TRBV6-4 to TRBJ2-1; maybe TRBD1 (5 bases). V was trimmed by 6 bases and J by 1 base, leaving 13 bases between them. The CDR3 covers 15 residues. The germline V gene has CDR1 MRHNA and CDR2 SNTAGT. This CDR3 reads CASRPAAGSYNEQFF. DNA of the CDR3: TGTGCCAGCAGACCAGCAGCAGGGTCCTACAATGAGCAGTTCTTC.